The rows below give T cell receptor beta chains drawn from one sample of a study of lymphopenia after photon versus proton radiotherapy. Only in-frame clones appear in the TCRdb table, and some are missing; sequencing was by immunoSEQ multiplex PCR. The data show about 26,000 clones, around 90% seen once. The material was peripheral blood, obtained from a patient treated with photon-based radiotherapy. The receptors come from a woman in her forties or fifties with cholangiocarcinoma. The CDR3 runs from the conserved cysteine through the conserved F or W. The D gene is left open where the match is weak. Only some rows state a clone size, as once, few, many or a class for expanded clones.

d_call clone_size j_call v_call cdr3_aa cdr3_nt
NA NA TRBJ2-2 TRBV10-3 CAISEVHLFSGELFF TGTGCCATCAGTGAGGTACACCTTTTTTCCGGGGAGCTGTTTTTT
NA NA TRBJ1-1 TRBV10-2 CASSDSQNTEAFF TGCGCCAGCAGTGACTCCCAGAACACTGAAGCTTTCTTT
TRBD1 few TRBJ1-2 TRBV25-1 CASSDTRGRGGYGYTF TGTGCCAGCAGTGACACCAGGGGGCGAGGCGGGTATGGCTACACCTTC
NA once TRBJ1-1 TRBV4-3 CASSHRQATEAFF TGCGCCAGCAGCCATCGGCAGGCCACTGAAGCTTTCTTT
TRBD1 once TRBJ2-7 TRBV19 CASTPGQGAYEQYF TGTGCCAGTACCCCCGGGCAGGGGGCCTACGAGCAGTACTTC
NA NA TRBJ1-1 TRBV5-1 CASSLEALGTEAFF TGCGCCAGCAGCTTGGAAGCGTTGGGGACTGAAGCTTTCTTT
TRBD1 NA TRBJ1-6 TRBV4-1 CASSQQGVSPLHF TGCGCCAGCAGCCAACAGGGGGTTTCACCCCTCCACTTT
TRBD1 NA TRBJ1-2 TRBV7-2 CASSLGDRSYGYTF TGTGCCAGCAGCTTAGGGGACAGAAGCTATGGCTACACCTTC
TRBD1 NA TRBJ1-2 TRBV19 CASSGQGANYGYTF TGTGCCAGTAGTGGACAGGGGGCAAACTATGGCTACACCTTC
NA NA TRBJ1-2 TRBV5-4 CASSLDPPHYGYTF TGTGCCAGCAGCTTGGATCCCCCCCACTATGGCTACACCTTC
NA NA TRBJ2-1 TRBV11-3 CASSLDTSSYNEQFF TGTGCCAGCAGCTTAGACACGAGCTCCTACAATGAGCAGTTCTTC
NA NA TRBJ2-5 TRBV7-2 CASSLASSAVETQYF TGTGCCAGCAGCTTAGCTTCGTCGGCGGTGGAGACCCAGTACTTC
TRBD2 once TRBJ2-5 TRBV11-2 CASSSPRWTSGFQETQYF TGTGCCAGCAGCTCCCCCCGGTGGACTAGCGGGTTTCAAGAGACCCAGTACTTC
TRBD1 NA TRBJ1-1 TRBV4-3 CASSQSTGRRRDTEAFF TGCGCCAGCAGCCAGTCGACAGGGAGGAGGCGGGACACTGAAGCTTTCTTT
NA NA TRBJ2-5 TRBV11-3 CASSLGGAETQYF TGTGCCAGCAGCTTAGGGGGGGCGGAGACCCAGTACTTC
TRBD1 NA TRBJ1-1 TRBV14 CASSQEFGAGGHRAEAFF TGTGCCAGCAGCCAAGAATTCGGGGCAGGGGGCCATCGCGCTGAAGCTTTCTTT
NA NA TRBJ1-5 TRBV7-2 CASSLDGLIGQPQHF TGTGCCAGCAGCTTAGACGGATTAATCGGTCAGCCCCAGCATTTT
NA once TRBJ1-4 TRBV6-1 CASSGRVDNEKLFF TGTGCCAGCAGTGGAAGGGTGGACAATGAAAAACTGTTTTTT
NA NA TRBJ1-1 TRBV2 CASSDTYIEAFF TGTGCCAGCAGTGACACCTATATTGAAGCTTTCTTT
TRBD2 NA TRBJ2-3 TRBV7-2 CASSSPAGGTYTQYF TGTGCCAGCAGCTCCCCGGCGGGGGGCACATATACGCAGTATTTT
NA NA TRBJ1-6 TRBV28 CASSDSDSPLHF TGTGCCAGCAGCGACAGCGATTCACCCCTCCACTTT
TRBD1 once TRBJ1-5 TRBV7-2 CASRDRASQPQHF TGTGCCAGCAGGGACAGGGCAAGTCAGCCCCAGCATTTT
NA NA TRBJ1-5 TRBV7-9 CASSPGRFGSNQPQHF TGTGCCAGCAGCCCCGGGAGGTTTGGGAGCAATCAGCCCCAGCATTTT
TRBD1 NA TRBJ2-1 TRBV13 CASSSLDRRSSYNEQFF TGTGCCAGCAGCTCCCTGGACAGGAGGAGCTCCTACAATGAGCAGTTCTTC
NA NA TRBJ1-3 TRBV6-5 CASSYAGTTGNTIYF TGTGCCAGCAGTTACGCCGGGACAACTGGAAACACCATATATTTT
NA NA TRBJ1-1 TRBV5-4 CASSQRDTEAFF TGTGCCAGCTCGCAGAGGGACACTGAAGCTTTCTTT
TRBD1 NA TRBJ1-5 TRBV7-2 CASSQDRAQPQHF TGTGCCAGCAGCCAAGACAGGGCCCAGCCCCAGCATTTT
NA NA TRBJ2-3 TRBV10-1 CASSTDSSRTDTQYF TGCGCCAGCAGTACCGACTCCTCTCGCACAGATACGCAGTATTTT
TRBD2 NA TRBJ2-1 TRBV7-9 CAGLAGVGNEQFF TGTGCCGGCCTAGCGGGGGTGGGCAATGAGCAGTTCTTC
NA NA TRBJ2-5 TRBV5-1 CASSLGLGRETQYF TGCGCCAGCAGCTTGGGGTTAGGTCGAGAGACCCAGTACTTC
NA NA TRBJ2-5 TRBV14 CASSRRTVLQDQYF TGTGCCAGCAGCCGTCGGACCGTTCTCCAAGACCAGTACTTC